This paragraph covers one TCR beta chain sequence. Its antigen is undetermined. The record originates from a study of shared clonotypes between healthy human individuals. Points from the study as a whole: Generation probability values for non-shared clonotypes were lower than those for clonotypes shared by all four donors. Collection of samples was limited to blood; tissue repertoires likely differ. With a handful of donors compared, 4% to 5.5% of naive CD4 clonotypes were shared. Sorted-subset sequencing, rarefaction showed, was incomplete despite large depth.

The V end was cut by 2 bases, the J end by 14 bases, with 20 bases between. This CDR3 region has 14 residues. Looked up from germline, CDR1 is MDHEN and CDR2 is SYDVKM. Generated by immunoSEQ multiplex PCR, the TCRdb table keeps only in-frame clones and is missing some. In the table there are roughly 680,000 clones, around 70% of which are singletons. Sequenced: memory CD4+ T cells sorted from blood. The subset is: CD45RA-negative fraction. The sequence was collected from a woman under 40 in good health. J is TRBJ2-3 and V is TRBV28; D possibly matches TRBD1 or TRBD2 (7 bases each). Written as DNA, the CDR3 is TGTGCCAGCAGTTTAAGGGGGGGACAGCGGATGGGGTATTTT. This encodes CASSLRGGQRMGYF.